A single sample gave rise to the 7 T cell receptor beta chains below, sequenced in a study of blood T cell repertoires in COVID-19. Measured with immunoSEQ multiplex PCR; TCRdb has only the in-frame clones, and not every one. The table has about 160,000 clones, approximately 81% seen once. What was sequenced was peripheral blood. The receptors were sampled from a man aged 40-49 years with acute or convalescent COVID-19.

This chain links TRBV3-1 (or the pseudogene TRBV3-2) with TRBJ2-5; 11 bases match TRBD2. The CDR3 runs to 18 residues. Germline CDR1 is LGHDT and CDR2 is YNNKEL (reference sequence). V lost 4 bases, J lost 2 bases, and 12 bases stayed unmatched. DNA of the CDR3: TGTGCCAGCAGCCCCCCCCCTAGCGGGGGGACATCACAAGAGACCCAGTACTTC. Protein product: CASSPPPSGGTSQETQYF.

This chain connects TRBV6-5 to TRBJ1-1, with D possibly TRBD1 on 5 matching bases. V gave up 0 bases and J gave up 1 base, with 9 bases separating them. The CDR3 extends over 15 amino acids. Germline loops: CDR1 MNHEY, CDR2 SVGAGI. CDR3 sequence (DNA): TGTGCCAGCAGTTACTCGAAGGGGTGGAACACTGAAGCTTTCTTT. It is translated as CASSYSKGWNTEAFF.

V and J are TRBV4-1 and TRBJ1-2, with 8 bases matching TRBD1. The CDR3 length is 17 residues. The J segment lost 7 bases and the V segment lost 1 base, leaving 14 bases of the junction unmatched. Germline CDR1 and CDR2: MGHRA and YSYEKL. Here the CDR3 reads CASSQGGRGRRDSGYTF. CDR3 in DNA: TGCGCCAGCAGCCAAGGTGGCAGGGGGCGCCGGGACAGTGGCTACACCTTC.

There are a few counts of this clone. This chain uses TRBV11-2 with TRBJ2-2; the D is unclear. The CDR3 runs 13 residues. Trimming stripped 2 bases from V and 1 base from J, with 2 bases between. Germline CDR1 reads SGHAT; CDR2 reads FQNNGV. For the CDR3, the DNA is TGTGCCAGCAGCTTACTGAACACCGGGGAGCTGTTTTTT. This translates into CASSLLNTGELFF.

The chain uses TRBV4-2 and TRBJ1-1; D is ambiguous. The CDR3 has 14 amino acids. Per germline, CDR1 LGHNA and CDR2 YNFKEQ. V lost 1 base to trimming and J lost 1 base, with 7 bases between them. The CDR3 spells CASSQGAGNTEAFF. CDR3 in DNA: TGTGCCAGCAGCCAAGGTGCGGGGAACACTGAAGCTTTCTTT.

The rearrangement joins TRBV9 to TRBJ1-2; D not certain. Germline CDR1 is SGDLS and CDR2 is YYNGEE. Trimming removed 0 bases at V and 5 bases at J, with 11 bases between. The CDR3 runs to 14 residues. The CDR3: CASSVDPYSYGYTF. The CDR3 region has the DNA TGTGCCAGCAGCGTAGATCCGTACTCATATGGCTACACCTTC.

This clone appeared once. The gene calls are TRBV28 and TRBJ1-1, with a weak D call TRBD1 (5 bases). CDR3 length: 16 residues. The V and J ends lost 0 bases and 0 bases respectively, with 11 bases between them. The germline CDR1 and CDR2 sequences are MDHEN and SYDVKM. The CDR3 DNA is TGTGCCAGCAGTTTATGGGGACTCAGCCTGAACACTGAAGCTTTCTTT. Translation: CASSLWGLSLNTEAFF.